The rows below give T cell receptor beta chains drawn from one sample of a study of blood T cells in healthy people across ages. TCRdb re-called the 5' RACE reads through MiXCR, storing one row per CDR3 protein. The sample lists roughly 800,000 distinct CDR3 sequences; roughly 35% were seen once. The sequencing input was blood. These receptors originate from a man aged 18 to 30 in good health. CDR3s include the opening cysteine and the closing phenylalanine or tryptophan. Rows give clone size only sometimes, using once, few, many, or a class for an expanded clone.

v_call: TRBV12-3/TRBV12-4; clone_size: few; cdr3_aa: CASSLNLGGLRLTNTEAFF
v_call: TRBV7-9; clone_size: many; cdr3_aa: CASSPYEAGPEQFF
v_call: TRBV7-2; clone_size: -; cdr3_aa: CASSRFSRSGGHNEQFF
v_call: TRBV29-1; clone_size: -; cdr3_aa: CSVEGIPGQTYEQYF
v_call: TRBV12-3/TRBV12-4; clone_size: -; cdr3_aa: CASREGGLETQYF
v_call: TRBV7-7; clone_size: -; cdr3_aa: CASSPGLGRIETQYF
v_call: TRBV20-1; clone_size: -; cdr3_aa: CSARESRNSLTLNNEQFF
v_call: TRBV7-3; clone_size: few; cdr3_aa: CASSLIRAGRDTEAFF
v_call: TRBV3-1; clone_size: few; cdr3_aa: CASSPGLAIHNEQFF
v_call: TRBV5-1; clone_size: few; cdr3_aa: CASSLEVKGGPPDTQYF
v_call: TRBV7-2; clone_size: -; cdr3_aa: CASSFVIAGGWNEQFF
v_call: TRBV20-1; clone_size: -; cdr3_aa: CSAPLVSGGANEHFF
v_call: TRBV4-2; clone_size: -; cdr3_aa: CVSSQGDARNTDTQYF
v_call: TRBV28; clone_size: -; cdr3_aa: CASSLSQGVGYEQYF
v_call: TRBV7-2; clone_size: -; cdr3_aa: CASTYRVRAEQYF
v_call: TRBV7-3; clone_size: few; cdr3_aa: CASSAQEPDTQYF
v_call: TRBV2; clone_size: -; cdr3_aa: CASSDSSGGYTF
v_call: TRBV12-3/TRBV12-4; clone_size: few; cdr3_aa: CASSLVGGSWFNEQFF
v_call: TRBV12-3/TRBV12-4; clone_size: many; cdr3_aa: CASSLVTRRDYEQYF
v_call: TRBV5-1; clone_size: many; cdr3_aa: CASSPLPALDPGTREKLFF
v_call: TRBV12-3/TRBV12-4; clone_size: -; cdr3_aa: CASSSGYTEAFF
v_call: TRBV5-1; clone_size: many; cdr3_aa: CASSLNNPYEQYF
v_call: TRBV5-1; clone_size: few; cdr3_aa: CASSLGGQGRAHRGANTEAFF
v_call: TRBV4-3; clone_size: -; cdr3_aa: CASSRTSGGNTQYF